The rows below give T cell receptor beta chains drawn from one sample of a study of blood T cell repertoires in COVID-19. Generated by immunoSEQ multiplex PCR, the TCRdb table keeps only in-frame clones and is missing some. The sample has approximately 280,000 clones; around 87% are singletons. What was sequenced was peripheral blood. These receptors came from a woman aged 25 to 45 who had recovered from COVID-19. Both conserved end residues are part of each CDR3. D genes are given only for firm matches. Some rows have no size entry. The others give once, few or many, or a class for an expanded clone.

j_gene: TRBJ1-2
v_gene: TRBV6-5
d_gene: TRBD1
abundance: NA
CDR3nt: TGTGCCAGCAGTCCAAGGACAGGTTTGAACTATGGCTACACCTTC
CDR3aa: CASSPRTGLNYGYTF

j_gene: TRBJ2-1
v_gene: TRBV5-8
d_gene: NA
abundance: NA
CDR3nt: TGTGCCAGCAGCTTGGAGCTGCGCGGTCGGAGCTCCTACAATGAGCAGTTCTTC
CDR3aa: CASSLELRGRSSYNEQFF

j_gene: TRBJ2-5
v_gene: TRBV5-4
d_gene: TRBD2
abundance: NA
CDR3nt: TGTGCCAGCAGCGACGGGACTAGCGGGGTAGGGGAGACCCAGTACTTC
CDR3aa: CASSDGTSGVGETQYF

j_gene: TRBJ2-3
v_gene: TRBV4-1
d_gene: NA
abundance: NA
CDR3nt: TGCGCCAGCAGCCAAGGGCGTCCTAGCAGAAGCACAGATACGCAGTATTTT
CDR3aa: CASSQGRPSRSTDTQYF

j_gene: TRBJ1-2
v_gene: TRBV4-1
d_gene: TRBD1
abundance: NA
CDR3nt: TGCGCCAGCAGCCAAGGATCCGGGACAGGGGATGGCTACACCTTC
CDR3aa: CASSQGSGTGDGYTF

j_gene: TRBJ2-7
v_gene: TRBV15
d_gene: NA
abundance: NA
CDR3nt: TGTGCCACCAGTCCCGCGGGTAGGCAGAAGGAGCAGTACTTC
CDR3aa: CATSPAGRQKEQYF

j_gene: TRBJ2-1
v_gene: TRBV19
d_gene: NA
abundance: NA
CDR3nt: TGTGCCAGTAGCCTTGCTAGCTCCTACAATGAGCAGTTCTTC
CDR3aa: CASSLASSYNEQFF

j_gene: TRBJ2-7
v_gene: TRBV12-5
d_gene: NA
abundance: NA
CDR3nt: TGTGCTAGTGCCAGGGAATTCTTGAACGAGCAGTACTTC
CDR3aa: CASAREFLNEQYF

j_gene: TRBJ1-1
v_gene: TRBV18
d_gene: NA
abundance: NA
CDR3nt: TGTGCCAGCTCCCGCGAACAGACGGGGACTGAAGCTTTCTTT
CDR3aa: CASSREQTGTEAFF

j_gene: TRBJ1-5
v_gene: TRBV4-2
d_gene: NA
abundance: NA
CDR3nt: TGTGCCAGCAGCCAGGGAGACAGGAATAGCAATCAGCCCCAGCATTTT
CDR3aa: CASSQGDRNSNQPQHF

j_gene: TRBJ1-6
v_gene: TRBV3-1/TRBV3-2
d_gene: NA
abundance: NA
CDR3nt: TGTGCCAGCAGCCAAGATGTCAGGGCAAGTATTTCACCCCTCCACTTT
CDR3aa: CASSQDVRASISPLHF

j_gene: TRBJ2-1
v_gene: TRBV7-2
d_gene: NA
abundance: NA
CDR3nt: TGTGCCAGCAGCTTAGATTGGGGCGCCTACAATGAGCAGTTCTTC
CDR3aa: CASSLDWGAYNEQFF

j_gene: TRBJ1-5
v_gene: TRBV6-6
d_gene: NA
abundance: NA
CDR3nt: TGTGCCAGCAGGGGTGTGGGAGGTTTTCAGCCCCAGCATTTT
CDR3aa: CASRGVGGFQPQHF

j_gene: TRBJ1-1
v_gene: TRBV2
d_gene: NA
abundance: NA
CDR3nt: TGTGCCAGCAGTGTTCCCGTAACTGAAGCTTTCTTT
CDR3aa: CASSVPVTEAFF

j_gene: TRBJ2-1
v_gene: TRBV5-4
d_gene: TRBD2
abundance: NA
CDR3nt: TGTGCCAGCAGCTTAACTAGCGGGAGAAGGTATGAGCAGTTCTTC
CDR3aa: CASSLTSGRRYEQFF

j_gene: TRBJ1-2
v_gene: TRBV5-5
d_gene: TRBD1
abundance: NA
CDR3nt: TGTGCCAGCAGCAGACAGGGGAGAGATGGCTACACCTTC
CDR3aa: CASSRQGRDGYTF

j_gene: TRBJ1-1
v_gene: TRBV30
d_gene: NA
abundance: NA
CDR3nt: TGTGCCTGGAGTGTAAGACCCCTAGTTGGGGGGGCTACTGAAGCTTTCTTT
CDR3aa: CAWSVRPLVGGATEAFF

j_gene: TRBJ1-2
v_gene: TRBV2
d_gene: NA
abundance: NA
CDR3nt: TGTGCCAGCAGCCCGGGTGGGGGCGCGGAGGGCTACACCTTC
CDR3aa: CASSPGGGAEGYTF

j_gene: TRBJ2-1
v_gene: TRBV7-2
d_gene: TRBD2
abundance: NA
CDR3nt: TGTGCCAGCATCAAGTCTGGACTAGCGGAAAATGAGCAGTTCTTC
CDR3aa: CASIKSGLAENEQFF

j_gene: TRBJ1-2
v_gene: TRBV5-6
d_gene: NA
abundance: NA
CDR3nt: TGTGCCAGCAGCCTACCTCGACAGCCTTATGGCTACACCTTC
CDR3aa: CASSLPRQPYGYTF

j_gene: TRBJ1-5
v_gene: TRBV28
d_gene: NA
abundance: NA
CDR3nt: TGTGCCACGGCCGGCGGTAGCAATCAGCCCCAGCATTTT
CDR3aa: CATAGGSNQPQHF

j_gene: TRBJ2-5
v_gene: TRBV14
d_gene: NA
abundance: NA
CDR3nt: TGTGCCAGCAGCCAAGTAGGTCTAGCTATCCAAGAGACCCAGTACTTC
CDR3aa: CASSQVGLAIQETQYF

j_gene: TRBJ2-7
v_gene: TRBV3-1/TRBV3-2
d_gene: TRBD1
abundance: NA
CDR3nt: TGTGCCAGCAGCCATTCGCCCGGGACAGGCACCTACGAGCAGTACTTC
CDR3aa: CASSHSPGTGTYEQYF

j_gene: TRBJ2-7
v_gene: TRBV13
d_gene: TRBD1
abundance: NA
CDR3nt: TGTGCCAGCAGCTTAAGGACAGGGTACCAGGGGCAGTACTTC
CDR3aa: CASSLRTGYQGQYF

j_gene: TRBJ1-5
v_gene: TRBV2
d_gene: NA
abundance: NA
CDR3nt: TGTGCCAGCAGCCGGGATTATAGCAATCAGCCCCAGCATTTT
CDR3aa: CASSRDYSNQPQHF

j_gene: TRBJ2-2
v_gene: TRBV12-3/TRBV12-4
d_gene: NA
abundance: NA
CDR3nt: TGTGCCAGCAGTTTTATCGGGGAGCTGTTTTTT
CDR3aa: CASSFIGELFF

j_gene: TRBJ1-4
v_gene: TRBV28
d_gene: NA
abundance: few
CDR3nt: TGTGCCAGCAGCGATCGGGACGGGGGGCTTACTAATGAAAAACTGTTTTTT
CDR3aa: CASSDRDGGLTNEKLFF

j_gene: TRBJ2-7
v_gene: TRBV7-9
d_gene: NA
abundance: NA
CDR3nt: TGTGCCAGCAGCTTAGCTCGCCGCGTTGGGGAGTACTACGAGCAGTACTTC
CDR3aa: CASSLARRVGEYYEQYF

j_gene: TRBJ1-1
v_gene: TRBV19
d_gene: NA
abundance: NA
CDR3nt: TGTGCCAGTAGTATCCAGGGATCGAACACTGAAGCTTTCTTT
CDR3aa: CASSIQGSNTEAFF

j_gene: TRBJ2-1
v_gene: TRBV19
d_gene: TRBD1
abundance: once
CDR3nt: TGTGCCAGTACAACCAGACACAGGGGGAATACCGACAATGAGCAGTTCTTC
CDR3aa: CASTTRHRGNTDNEQFF

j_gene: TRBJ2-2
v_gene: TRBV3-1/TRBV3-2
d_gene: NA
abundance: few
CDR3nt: TGTGCCAGCAGCCAATCAGATCTTATCCCCGGGGAGCTGTTTTTT
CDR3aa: CASSQSDLIPGELFF

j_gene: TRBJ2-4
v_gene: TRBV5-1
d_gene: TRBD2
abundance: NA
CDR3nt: TGCGCCAGCAGCTTGGGGCGGGGGATAAAGGACATTCAGTACTTC
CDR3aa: CASSLGRGIKDIQYF

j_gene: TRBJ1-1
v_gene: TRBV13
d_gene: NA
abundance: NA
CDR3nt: TGTGCCAGCAGCCCAATCCCCCCAGGGGAGACTGAAGCTTTCTTT
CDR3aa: CASSPIPPGETEAFF

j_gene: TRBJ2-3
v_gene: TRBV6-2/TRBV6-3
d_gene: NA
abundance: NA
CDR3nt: TGTGCCAGCAGTTACTACCAGAGAGGGAGAGGGGATACGCAGTATTTT
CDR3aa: CASSYYQRGRGDTQYF

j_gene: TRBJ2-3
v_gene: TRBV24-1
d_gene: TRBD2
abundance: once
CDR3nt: TGTGCCACCAGTAGAGGGCTAGCGGGGAGGGATACGCAGTATTTT
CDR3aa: CATSRGLAGRDTQYF

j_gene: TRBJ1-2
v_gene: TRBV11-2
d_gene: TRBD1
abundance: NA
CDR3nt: TGTGCCAGCAGCAACGATGACAGGGTTAATGGCTACACCTTC
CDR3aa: CASSNDDRVNGYTF

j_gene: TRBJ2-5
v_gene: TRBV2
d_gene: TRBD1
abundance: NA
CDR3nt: TGTGCCAGCAGGGACGACAGGGGGGAGACCCAGTACTTC
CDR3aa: CASRDDRGETQYF

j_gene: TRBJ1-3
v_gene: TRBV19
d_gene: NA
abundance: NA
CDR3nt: TGTGCCAGTAGTCCCTGGAGCTCTGGAAACACCATATATTTT
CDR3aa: CASSPWSSGNTIYF

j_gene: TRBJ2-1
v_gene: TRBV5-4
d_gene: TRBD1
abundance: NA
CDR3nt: TGTGCCAGCAGCCCGGACAGGGGGCGTGTCGATGAGCAGTTCTTC
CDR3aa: CASSPDRGRVDEQFF

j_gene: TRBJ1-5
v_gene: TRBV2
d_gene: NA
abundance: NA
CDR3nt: TGTGCCAGCAGCCGCACGTCCCCGGATCAGCCCCAGCATTTT
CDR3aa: CASSRTSPDQPQHF

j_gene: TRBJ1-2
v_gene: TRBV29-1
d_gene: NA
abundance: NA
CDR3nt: TGCAGCGTTCCGGGGGGGGAGTTGAGCTATGGCTACACCTTC
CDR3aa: CSVPGGELSYGYTF

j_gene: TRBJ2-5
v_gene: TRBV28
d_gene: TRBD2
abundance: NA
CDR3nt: TGTGCCATCGAGGGAGCGGGAGTAAAGCAAGAGACCCAGTACTTC
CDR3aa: CAIEGAGVKQETQYF

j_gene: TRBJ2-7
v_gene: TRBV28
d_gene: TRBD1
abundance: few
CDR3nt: TGTGCCAGCAATCAACCCGGGACAGGGACCTACGAGCAGTACTTC
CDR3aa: CASNQPGTGTYEQYF

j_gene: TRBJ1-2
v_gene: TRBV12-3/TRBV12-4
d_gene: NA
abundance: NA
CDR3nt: TGTGCCAGCAGTGTGGGACAATCTGGGGGCTACACCTTC
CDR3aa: CASSVGQSGGYTF

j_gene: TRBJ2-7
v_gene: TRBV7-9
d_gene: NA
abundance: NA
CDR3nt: TGTGCCAGCAGCTTAGTAGATCGCGAGCAGTACTTC
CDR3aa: CASSLVDREQYF

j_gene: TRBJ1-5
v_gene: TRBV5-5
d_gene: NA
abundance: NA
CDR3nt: TGTGCCAGCAGCTTGTGGGCTAACAATCAGCCCCAGCATTTT
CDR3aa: CASSLWANNQPQHF

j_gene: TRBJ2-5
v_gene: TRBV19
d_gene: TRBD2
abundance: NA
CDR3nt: TGTGCCAGTAGTTCTCAAGCACTTAGCGGGAGGGCCGAAGAGACCCAGTACTTC
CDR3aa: CASSSQALSGRAEETQYF

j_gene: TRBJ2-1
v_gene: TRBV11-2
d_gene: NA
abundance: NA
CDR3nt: TGTGCCAGCAGCTTAACAGCGGTTCTCGATGAGCAGTTCTTC
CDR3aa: CASSLTAVLDEQFF

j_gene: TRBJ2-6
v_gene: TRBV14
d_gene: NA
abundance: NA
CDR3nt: TGTGCCAGCAGCCAATGGGGGCGGGCTGGGGCCAACGTCCTGACTTTC
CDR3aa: CASSQWGRAGANVLTF

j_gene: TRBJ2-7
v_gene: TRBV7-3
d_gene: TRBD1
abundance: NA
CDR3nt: TGTGCCAGCAGCTTGACAGGGGGCTACGAGCAGTACTTC
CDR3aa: CASSLTGGYEQYF